The clone carrying this T cell receptor beta chain was found a few times. No antigen is known for it. This entry is derived from a study of T cell repertoires in cytomegalovirus infection. Whole-study context: Epitope selection comprised recently identified HLA-C-restricted CMV epitopes and well-studied HLA-B-restricted CMV epitopes. Broader study findings: CMV-specific HLA-C-restricted TCR beta clonotypes dominated the ex vivo response.

The junction had 9 bases not matched to a gene; V was cut back by 6 bases and J by 10 bases. There are 15 residues in the CDR3. In germline, CDR1 is MNHEY, CDR2 SMNVEV (reference sequence). TCRdb called the reads again in MiXCR, with one record for every CDR3 protein. The data contain roughly 920,000 distinct CDR3 sequences, roughly 31% of them singletons. This TCR derives from a human donor in good health (CMV status not recorded). Some clones in this sample may be carry-over from other donors' samples. The chain combines TRBV27 with TRBJ2-3, with 14 bases fitting TRBD2. Sequences were derived from cultured CD8+ T cells from PBMCs, sampled from culture after CMV antigen stimulation. The CDR3 here is CASSRTSGGLLAQYF. The CDR3 DNA reads as TGTGCCAGCAGCCGGACTAGCGGGGGGCTATTAGCGCAGTATTTT.